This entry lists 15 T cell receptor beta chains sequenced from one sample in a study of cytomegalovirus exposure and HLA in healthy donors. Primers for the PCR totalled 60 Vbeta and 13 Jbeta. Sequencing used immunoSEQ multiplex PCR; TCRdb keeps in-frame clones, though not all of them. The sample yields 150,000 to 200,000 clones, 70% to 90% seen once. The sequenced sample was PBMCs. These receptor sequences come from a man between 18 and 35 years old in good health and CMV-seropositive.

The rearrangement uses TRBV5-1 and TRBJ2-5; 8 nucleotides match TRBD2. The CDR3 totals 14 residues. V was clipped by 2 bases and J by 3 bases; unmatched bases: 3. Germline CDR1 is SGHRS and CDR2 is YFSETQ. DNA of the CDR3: TGCGCCAGCAGCTTCGGGGGGGGAGAAGAGACCCAGTACTTC. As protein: CASSFGGGEETQYF.

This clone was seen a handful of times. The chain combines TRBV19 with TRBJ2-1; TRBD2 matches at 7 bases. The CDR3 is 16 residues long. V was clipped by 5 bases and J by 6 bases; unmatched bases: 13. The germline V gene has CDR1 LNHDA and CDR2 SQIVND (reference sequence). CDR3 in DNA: TGTGCCAGTAGTGTCTCTGGGGGGGTGGATCGCAATGAGCAGTTCTTC. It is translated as CASSVSGGVDRNEQFF.

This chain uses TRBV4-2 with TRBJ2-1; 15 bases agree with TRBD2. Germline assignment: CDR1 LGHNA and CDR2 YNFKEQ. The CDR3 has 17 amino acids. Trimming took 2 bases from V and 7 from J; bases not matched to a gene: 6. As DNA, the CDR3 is TGTGCCAGCAGCCAACCTACCGGGACTAGCGGGGGGAATGAGCAGTTCTTC. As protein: CASSQPTGTSGGNEQFF.

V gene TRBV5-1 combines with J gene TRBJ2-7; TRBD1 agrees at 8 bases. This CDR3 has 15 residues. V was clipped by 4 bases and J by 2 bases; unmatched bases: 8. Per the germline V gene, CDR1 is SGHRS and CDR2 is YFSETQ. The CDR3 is CASSPPGQEPYEQYF. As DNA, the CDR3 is TGCGCCAGCAGCCCTCCGGGACAGGAGCCCTACGAGCAGTACTTC.

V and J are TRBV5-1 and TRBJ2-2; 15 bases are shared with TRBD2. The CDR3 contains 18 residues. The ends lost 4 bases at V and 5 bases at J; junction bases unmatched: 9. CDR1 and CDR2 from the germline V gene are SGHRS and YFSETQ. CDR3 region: CASSQGLAGGAETGELFF. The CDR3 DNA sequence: TGCGCCAGCAGCCAGGGACTAGCGGGGGGCGCCGAGACCGGGGAGCTGTTTTTT.

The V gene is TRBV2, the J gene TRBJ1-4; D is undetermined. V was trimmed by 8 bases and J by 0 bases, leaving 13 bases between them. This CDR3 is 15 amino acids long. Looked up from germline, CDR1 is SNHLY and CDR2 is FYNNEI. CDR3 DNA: TGTGCCAGCTCCATCGACTCGACAACTAATGAAAAACTGTTTTTT. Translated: CASSIDSTTNEKLFF.

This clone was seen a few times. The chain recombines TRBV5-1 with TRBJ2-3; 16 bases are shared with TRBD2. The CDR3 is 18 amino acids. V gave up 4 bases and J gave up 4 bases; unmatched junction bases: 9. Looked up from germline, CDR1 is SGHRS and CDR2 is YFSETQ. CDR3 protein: CASSRGTSGGGVPDTQYF. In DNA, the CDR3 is TGCGCCAGCAGCCGGGGGACTAGCGGGGGGGGAGTACCAGATACGCAGTATTTT.

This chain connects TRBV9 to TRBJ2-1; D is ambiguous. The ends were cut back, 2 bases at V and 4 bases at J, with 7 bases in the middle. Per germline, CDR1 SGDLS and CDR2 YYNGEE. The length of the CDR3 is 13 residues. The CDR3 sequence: CASSVSVYNEQFF. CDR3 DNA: TGTGCCAGCAGCGTCAGCGTTTACAATGAGCAGTTCTTC.

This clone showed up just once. CDR3 residues: CASSLDYTGWGNTEAFF. The CDR3 DNA reads as TGTGCCAGCAGCTTAGATTACACAGGGTGGGGGAACACTGAAGCTTTCTTT. This chain connects TRBV11-3 to TRBJ1-1, with D perhaps matching TRBD1 (6 bases). This CDR3 has 17 residues. Trimming took 0 bases from V and 1 from J, leaving 15 bases between them. Germline V gives CDR1 SGHNT, CDR2 YENEEA.

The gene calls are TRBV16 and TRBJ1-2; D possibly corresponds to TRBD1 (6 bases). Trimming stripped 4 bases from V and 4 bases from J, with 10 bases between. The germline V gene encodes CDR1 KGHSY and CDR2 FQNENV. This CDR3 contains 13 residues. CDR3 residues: CASSPTGSYGYTF. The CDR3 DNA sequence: TGTGCCAGCAGCCCAACAGGGAGCTATGGCTACACCTTC.

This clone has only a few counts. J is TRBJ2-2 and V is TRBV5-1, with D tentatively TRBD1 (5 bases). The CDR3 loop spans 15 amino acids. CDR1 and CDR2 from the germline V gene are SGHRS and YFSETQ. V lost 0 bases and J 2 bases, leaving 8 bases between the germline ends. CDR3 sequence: CASSLVGDNTGELFF. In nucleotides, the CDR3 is TGCGCCAGCAGCTTGGTAGGGGATAACACCGGGGAGCTGTTTTTT.

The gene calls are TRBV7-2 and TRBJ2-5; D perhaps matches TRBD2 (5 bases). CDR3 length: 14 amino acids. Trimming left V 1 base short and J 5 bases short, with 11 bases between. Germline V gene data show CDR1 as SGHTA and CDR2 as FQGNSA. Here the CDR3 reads CASSLGGPPETQYF. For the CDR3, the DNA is TGTGCCAGCAGCTTAGGAGGGCCACCGGAGACCCAGTACTTC.

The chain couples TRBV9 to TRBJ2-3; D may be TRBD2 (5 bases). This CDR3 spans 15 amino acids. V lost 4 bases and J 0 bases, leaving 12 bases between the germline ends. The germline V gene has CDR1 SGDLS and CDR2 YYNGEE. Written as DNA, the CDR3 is TGTGCCAGCAGCCCCGGGGATTTTAGCACAGATACGCAGTATTTT. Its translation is CASSPGDFSTDTQYF.

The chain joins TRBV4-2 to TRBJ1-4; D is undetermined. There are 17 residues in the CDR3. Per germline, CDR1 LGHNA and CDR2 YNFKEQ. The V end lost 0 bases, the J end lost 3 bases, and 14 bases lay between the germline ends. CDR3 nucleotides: TGTGCCAGCAGCCAAGATCCTAGCACAGAGCCTAATGAAAAACTGTTTTTT. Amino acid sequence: CASSQDPSTEPNEKLFF.

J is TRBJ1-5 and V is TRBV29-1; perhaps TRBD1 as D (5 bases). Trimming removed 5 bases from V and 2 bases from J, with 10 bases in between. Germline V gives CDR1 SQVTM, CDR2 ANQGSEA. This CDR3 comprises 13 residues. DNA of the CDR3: TGCAGCGTTCGGCAGGGTGGCAATCAGCCCCAGCATTTT. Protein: CSVRQGGNQPQHF.